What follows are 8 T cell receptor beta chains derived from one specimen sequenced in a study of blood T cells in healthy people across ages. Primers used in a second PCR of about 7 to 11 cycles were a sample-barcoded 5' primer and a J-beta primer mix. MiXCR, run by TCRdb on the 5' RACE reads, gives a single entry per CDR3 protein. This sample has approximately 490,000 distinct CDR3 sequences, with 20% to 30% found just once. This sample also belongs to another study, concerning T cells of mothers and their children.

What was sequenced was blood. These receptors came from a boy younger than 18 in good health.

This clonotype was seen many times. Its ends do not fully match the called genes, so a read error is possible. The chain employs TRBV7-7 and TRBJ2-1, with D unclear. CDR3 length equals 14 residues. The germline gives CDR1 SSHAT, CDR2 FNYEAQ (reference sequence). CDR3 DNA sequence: TGTGCTAGCAGCCCCGGAAGCTCCTACAATGAGCAGTTCTTC. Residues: CASSPGSSYNEQFF.

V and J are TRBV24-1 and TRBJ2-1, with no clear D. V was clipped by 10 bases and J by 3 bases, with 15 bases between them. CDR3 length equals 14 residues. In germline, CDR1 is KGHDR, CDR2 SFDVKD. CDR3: CATSVSPGYNEQFF. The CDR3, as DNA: TGTGCCACTTCGGTCTCCCCCGGCTACAATGAGCAGTTCTTC.

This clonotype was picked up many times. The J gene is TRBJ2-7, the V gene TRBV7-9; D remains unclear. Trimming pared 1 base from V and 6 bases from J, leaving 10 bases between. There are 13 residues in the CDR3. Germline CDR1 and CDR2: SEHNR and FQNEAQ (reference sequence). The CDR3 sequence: CASSLERVGEQYF. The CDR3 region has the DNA TGTGCCAGCAGCTTAGAGCGAGTTGGCGAGCAGTACTTC.

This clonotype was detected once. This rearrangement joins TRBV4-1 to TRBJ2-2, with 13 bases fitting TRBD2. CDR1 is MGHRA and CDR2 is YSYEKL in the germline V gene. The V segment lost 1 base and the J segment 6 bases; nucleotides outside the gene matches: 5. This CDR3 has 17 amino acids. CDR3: CASSQGGLAGAAGELFF. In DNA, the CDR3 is TGCGCCAGCAGCCAAGGAGGACTAGCGGGGGCGGCCGGGGAGCTGTTTTTT.

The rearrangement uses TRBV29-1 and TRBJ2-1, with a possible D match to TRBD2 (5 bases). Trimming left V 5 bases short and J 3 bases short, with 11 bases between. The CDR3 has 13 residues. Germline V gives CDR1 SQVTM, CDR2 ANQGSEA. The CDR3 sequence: CSVRSGDYNEQFF. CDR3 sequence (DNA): TGCAGCGTTAGAAGCGGAGACTACAATGAGCAGTTCTTC.

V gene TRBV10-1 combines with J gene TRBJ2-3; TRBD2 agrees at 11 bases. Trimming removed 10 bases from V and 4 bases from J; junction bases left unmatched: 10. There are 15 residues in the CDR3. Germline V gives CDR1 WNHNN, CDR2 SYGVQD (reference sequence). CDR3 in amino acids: CATSTSGISPDTQYF. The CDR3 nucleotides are TGCGCCACTTCGACTAGCGGGATTTCGCCAGATACGCAGTATTTT.

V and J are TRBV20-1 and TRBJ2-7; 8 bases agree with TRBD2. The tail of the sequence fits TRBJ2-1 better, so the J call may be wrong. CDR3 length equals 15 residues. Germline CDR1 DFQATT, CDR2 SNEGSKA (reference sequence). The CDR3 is CSALSGTSAYNEQFF. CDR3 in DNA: TGCAGTGCACTTTCCGGGACTAGTGCCTACAATGAGCAGTTCTTC.

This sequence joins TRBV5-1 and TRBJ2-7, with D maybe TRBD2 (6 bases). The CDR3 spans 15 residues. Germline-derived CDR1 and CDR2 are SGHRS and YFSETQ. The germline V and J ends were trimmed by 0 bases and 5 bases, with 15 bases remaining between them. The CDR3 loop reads CASSLEASREDEQYF. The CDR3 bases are TGCGCCAGCAGCTTGGAGGCCTCGAGGGAGGACGAGCAGTACTTC.